Following are 10 T cell receptor beta chains from one sample sequenced in a study of cytomegalovirus exposure and HLA in healthy donors. The method was immunoSEQ multiplex PCR; TCRdb's version includes in-frame clones alone and lacks a portion of them. The data hold approximately 210,000 clones, with 70% to 90% observed a single time. Source material: PBMCs. These receptors were collected from a woman under 30 in good health and CMV-seronegative.

On this clone: Other DNA sequences of this sample code for an identical CDR3. The chain recombines TRBV19 with TRBJ1-1, with 8 positions matching TRBD1. Germline trimming cut 3 bases from V and 5 bases from J; bases unmatched to any gene: 5. The germline V gene encodes CDR1 LNHDA and CDR2 SQIVND (reference sequence). The CDR3 totals 14 residues. Written as DNA, the CDR3 is TGTGCCAGTAGTATCCCCACAGGGGGTACTGAAGCTTTCTTT. Its translation: CASSIPTGGTEAFF. Combining the CDR3 with reference TRBV19 and TRBJ1-1 gives the whole variable domain DGGITQSPKYLFRKEGQNVTLSCEQNLNHDAMYWYRQDPGQGLRLIYYSQIVNDFQKGDIAEGYSVSREKKESFPLTVTSAQKNPTAFYLCASSIPTGGTEAFFGQGTRLTVV.

V usage is TRBV5-1 and J usage is TRBJ2-3, with 7 positions matching TRBD1. This CDR3 comprises 14 residues. Trimming cost V 4 bases and J 2 bases; bases outside gene matches: 4. Per the germline V gene, CDR1 is SGHRS and CDR2 is YFSETQ. Here the CDR3 DNA reads TGCGCCAGCAGCCGACAGGGATACACAGATACGCAGTATTTT. Its translation is CASSRQGYTDTQYF.

The CDR3 coding sequence is TGCGCCAGCAGCCAAGATCTCGGGACAGCTTCCTACGAGCAGTACTTC. This gives the protein CASSQDLGTASYEQYF. The chain is built from TRBV4-3 and TRBJ2-7; TRBD1 matches 7 bases. The CDR3 consists of 16 residues. With V trimmed by 0 bases and J by 1 base, 6 bases remained unmatched. The V gene's germline CDR1 is LGHNA and CDR2 YSLEER.

Only a few counts were recorded for this clone. The CDR3 loop reads CASSTTASRYGYTF. CDR3 DNA sequence: TGTGCCAGCAGCACCACAGCCTCTCGGTATGGCTACACCTTC. The chain recombines TRBV28 with TRBJ1-2; no clear D gene. The germline V gene has CDR1 MDHEN and CDR2 SYDVKM. The CDR3 runs 14 residues. Deletions cut 6 bases from V and 5 bases from J, with 16 bases between.

This chain links TRBV19 with TRBJ2-6, with D perhaps TRBD1 (6 bases). CDR3 length: 15 residues. The germline V gene encodes CDR1 LNHDA and CDR2 SQIVND (reference sequence). Trimming stripped 6 bases from V and 4 bases from J, with 13 bases between. Written as DNA, the CDR3 is TGTGCCAGTAGACCACAGGGCTACGGGGCCAACGTCCTGACTTTC. It is translated as CASRPQGYGANVLTF.

The CDR3 sequence: CASSLPGAGHYEQYF. The CDR3 bases are TGTGCCAGCAGCCTACCCGGAGCGGGACACTACGAGCAGTACTTC. V and J are TRBV5-6 and TRBJ2-7; the D gene is possibly TRBD2 (7 bases). Deletions cut 4 bases from V and 3 bases from J, with 17 bases between. CDR3 length: 15 amino acids. CDR1 and CDR2 (germline): SGHDT, YYEEEE.

V gene TRBV4-3 combines with J gene TRBJ2-3; 12 bases map to TRBD2. Germline CDR1 reads LGHNA; CDR2 reads YSLEER. The CDR3 contains 17 residues. V lost 0 bases and J lost 8; bases outside the gene matches: 9. CDR3 amino acids: CASSQDEGLAGRITQYF. The CDR3 nucleotides read TGCGCCAGCAGCCAAGATGAAGGACTAGCGGGACGAATTACGCAGTATTTT.

This clone came up a few times. As DNA, the CDR3 is TGCGCCAGCAAAGAAGGGGCAGATACGCAGTATTTT. As protein: CASKEGADTQYF. The chain recombines TRBV5-1 with TRBJ2-3; the D gene is possibly TRBD1 (5 bases). Germline loops: CDR1 SGHRS, CDR2 YFSETQ. This CDR3 comprises 12 residues. The V end was cut by 6 bases, the J end by 4 bases, with 9 bases between.

This chain connects TRBV7-9 to TRBJ2-2; D may be TRBD2 (5 bases). The CDR3 covers 15 residues. V was clipped by 2 bases and J by 1 base, with 8 bases between them. In germline, CDR1 is SEHNR, CDR2 FQNEAQ (reference sequence). The CDR3 loop reads CASSLFGGNTGELFF. The CDR3 DNA follows: TGTGCCAGCAGCTTATTCGGAGGGAACACCGGGGAGCTGTTTTTT.

The rearrangement links TRBV7-9 to TRBJ1-1, with 8 bases matching TRBD1. The CDR3 runs 14 residues. V was clipped by 5 bases and J by 2 bases; unmatched bases: 4. Per germline, CDR1 SEHNR and CDR2 FQNEAQ (reference sequence). The CDR3 DNA is TGTGCCAGCAGCCAGGGGGCGGTTAACACTGAAGCTTTCTTT. This codes for CASSQGAVNTEAFF.